Below, one TCR beta chain is given with its context. Profiling relied on immunoSEQ multiplex PCR, and the TCRdb table lists in-frame clones only, not all of them. Here the sample spans approximately 27,000 clones, 88% being singletons. These data belong to a study of blood T cell repertoires in COVID-19. On the study more broadly: PBMCs, B-cell-depleted T cells, or T cells were the source of the cDNA or gDNA that made up the material.

V was shortened by 2 bases and J by 5 bases, with 17 bases between the two germline ends. The CDR3 has 16 residues. Germline CDR1 is MDHEN and CDR2 is SYDVKM. Sequencing was performed on peripheral blood. The receptor comes from a woman aged 50 to 60 with active COVID-19. The V call is TRBV28, the J call TRBJ2-3, with D possibly matching TRBD2 (7 bases). For the CDR3, the DNA is TGTGCCAGCAGTTTAGCGGGGGCGTTGGGGGTAGATACGCAGTATTTT. Its protein product is CASSLAGALGVDTQYF.